The 3 T cell receptor beta chains below all came from one sample that was sequenced in a study of OX40 agonist ivuxolimab in advanced cancers. The assay was immunoSEQ multiplex PCR, and TCRdb's table has in-frame clones only and misses some. The sample holds 73,000 or so clones, around nine tenths seen once. Specimen: CD4+ or CD8+ T cells sorted from blood, collected in a trial of the OX40 agonist ivuxolimab. These receptors were taken from an adult with an advanced solid tumor such as melanoma, head and neck, liver or kidney cancer.

This chain links TRBV7-2 with TRBJ1-5; TRBD1 aligns across 8 bases. Germline V CDR1 and CDR2: SGHTA, FQGNSA. V lost 2 bases to trimming and J lost 5 bases; unmatched junction nucleotides: 14. The CDR3 has 18 amino acids. The CDR3 coding sequence is TGTGCCAGCAGCTTACGGGCAGGGGGCGATTTCGGAGATCAGCCCCAGCATTTT. Encoded protein: CASSLRAGGDFGDQPQHF.

This rearrangement joins TRBV7-2 to TRBJ1-1, with TRBD1 identical over 9 bases. CDR1 and CDR2 (germline): SGHTA, FQGNSA. Trimming took 7 bases from V and 3 from J; bases not matched to a gene: 12. This CDR3 spans 16 amino acids. Here the CDR3 reads CASTPDIGTGHTEAFF. The CDR3 DNA follows: TGTGCCAGCACCCCCGATATCGGGACAGGGCACACTGAAGCTTTCTTT.

The chain carries TRBV11-1 and TRBJ2-1, with 9 bases fitting TRBD2. The CDR3 sequence is 15 residues long. CDR1 is SGHAT, CDR2 FQDESV, per germline (reference sequence). V shed 1 base, J shed 10 bases, and the junction held 8 bases outside the gene matches. The CDR3 is CASSLEALAGAEQFF. CDR3 sequence (DNA): TGTGCCAGCAGCTTAGAGGCCTTAGCGGGAGCGGAGCAGTTCTTC.